These 25 T cell receptor beta chains share one sample of origin, sequenced in a study of blood T cells in healthy people across ages. Primed by a sample-barcoded 5' primer and a J-beta primer mix, a second PCR proceeded for 7 to 11 cycles. In TCRdb, the 5' RACE reads were re-called with MiXCR into one record per CDR3 protein. The profile covers 1.5 million to 1.9 million distinct CDR3 sequences, with 35% to 45% appearing a single time and about 4% taken by the ten largest. Source material: blood. Receptor source: a woman younger than 35 in good health.

This clonotype was detected only a few times. The V gene is TRBV29-1, the J gene TRBJ2-3, with D perhaps TRBD2 (6 bases). Looked up from germline, CDR1 is SQVTM and CDR2 is ANQGSEA. V lost 7 bases, J lost 0 bases, and 20 bases lay in between. The CDR3 runs to 16 residues. The CDR3 protein is CSAHAMVADSTDTQYF. For the CDR3, the DNA is TGCAGCGCCCATGCTATGGTAGCGGATAGCACAGATACGCAGTATTTT.

This clonotype showed up just a few times. The J gene is TRBJ1-5, the V gene TRBV6-6, with 7 bases matching TRBD1. The CDR3 is 11 amino acids. With 2 bases clipped from V and 13 bases from J, the junction kept 2 bases outside the gene matches. Germline V gene data show CDR1 as MNHNY and CDR2 as SVGAGI (reference sequence). CDR3 protein: CASSYDRAQHF. The DNA for the CDR3 is TGTGCCAGCAGTTACGACAGGGCTCAGCATTTT.

The chain has TRBV6-5 and TRBJ1-1, with TRBD1 matching over 7 bases. The V gene end was trimmed by 2 bases and the J gene end by 6 bases; junction bases not matched to a gene: 6. The CDR3 runs to 14 residues. CDR1 and CDR2 from the germline V gene are MNHEY and SVGAGI. The DNA of the CDR3 is TGTGCCAGCAGTTACCGAAACAGGGGCGCTGAAGCTTTCTTT. This encodes CASSYRNRGAEAFF.

This rearrangement joins TRBV7-9 to TRBJ2-7; TRBD2 matches 10 bases. This CDR3 comprises 16 residues. Per the germline V gene, CDR1 is SEHNR and CDR2 is FQNEAQ (reference sequence). Unmatched junction bases numbered 7, after V lost 2 bases and J lost 3 bases. DNA for the CDR3: TGTGCCAGCAGCTTAACCGCTAGCGGGAGAAGCTACGAGCAGTACTTC. Translation gives CASSLTASGRSYEQYF. The whole variable domain, filled in from reference TRBV7-9 and TRBJ2-7, reads DTGVSQNPRHKITKRGQNVTFRCDPISEHNRLYWYRQTLGQGPEFLTYFQNEAQLEKSRLLSDRFSAERPKGSFSTLEIQRTEQGDSAMYLCASSLTASGRSYEQYFGPGTRLTVT.

The chain combines TRBV6-5 with TRBJ1-1; D possibly corresponds to TRBD1 (5 bases). The germline V gene encodes CDR1 MNHEY and CDR2 SVGAGI. V dropped 6 bases and J dropped 4 bases, with 15 bases sitting between them. This CDR3 spans 14 amino acids. CDR3 sequence: CASRNPGGSTEAFF. CDR3 nucleotide sequence: TGTGCCAGCAGGAATCCGGGGGGAAGCACTGAAGCTTTCTTT.

The chain employs TRBV20-1 and TRBJ2-7; D uncertain. Germline values: CDR1 DFQATT, CDR2 SNEGSKA (reference sequence). CDR3 length equals 14 residues. Trimming pared 6 bases from V and 4 bases from J, leaving 19 bases between. For the CDR3, the DNA is TGCAGTGCCCCAGCGAGCACCCGTTTTTACGAGCAGTACTTC. Translation gives CSAPASTRFYEQYF.

The chain employs TRBV6-2 or TRBV6-3 and TRBJ2-5, with 8 bases identical to TRBD1. V was clipped by 5 bases and J by 2 bases; unmatched bases: 7. Per the germline V gene, CDR1 is MNHEY and CDR2 is SVGEGT. The CDR3 spans 15 residues. The DNA of the CDR3 is TGTGCCAGCAGTCCACGGGACAGGTCACAAGAGACCCAGTACTTC. This encodes CASSPRDRSQETQYF.

CDR3 sequence reads: CSVEEWLAGGYEQFF. For the CDR3, the DNA is TGCAGCGTTGAAGAGTGGCTAGCGGGCGGATACGAGCAGTTCTTC. The rearrangement joins TRBV29-1 to TRBJ2-1, with TRBD2 matching 8 bases. This CDR3 region has 15 residues. Trimming took 0 bases from V and 10 from J; bases not matched to a gene: 11. The germline V gene has CDR1 SQVTM and CDR2 ANQGSEA.

This clonotype has just a few counts. The DNA is left out, because the CDR3 cannot be placed on it with certainty; the CDR3 is given as TCRdb lists it. CDR3 protein: CASTSGTNSYEQYF. This rearrangement joins TRBV27 to TRBJ2-7; TRBD1 reflects the table's D call only, with no check against the DNA. The V gene's germline CDR1 is MNHEY and CDR2 SMNVEV (reference sequence). The CDR3 is made up of 14 amino acids, end residues included.

The V call is TRBV3-1, the J call TRBJ2-1, with D unresolved. The germline V and J ends were trimmed by 4 bases and 6 bases, with 10 bases remaining between them. CDR1 and CDR2 (germline): LGHDT, YNNKEL (reference sequence). This CDR3 is built from 13 residues. CDR3 DNA: TGTGCCAGCAGCCCGCGACTTATCAATGAGCAGTTCTTC. It yields the protein CASSPRLINEQFF.

The rearrangement joins TRBV5-4 to TRBJ2-1; D is tentatively TRBD1 or TRBD2 (5 bases each). The V and J ends lost 4 bases and 5 bases respectively, with 16 bases between them. Per the germline V gene, CDR1 is SGHNT and CDR2 is YYREEE (reference sequence). The CDR3 consists of 15 residues. The CDR3 bases are TGTGCCAGCAGCCTGACCGGGGCAGCCAACAATGAGCAGTTCTTC. This encodes CASSLTGAANNEQFF.

This clonotype appeared a few times. This chain joins TRBV6-1 and TRBJ1-1; a possible D gene is TRBD1 (5 bases). CDR3 length equals 14 residues. Trimming removed 6 bases at V and 1 base at J, with 12 bases between. CDR1 and CDR2 from the germline V gene are MNHNS and SASEGT. The CDR3, as DNA: TGTGCCAGCAGATCGACAGATAAGAACACTGAAGCTTTCTTT. Amino acids: CASRSTDKNTEAFF.

The chain's CDR3 is CSAPTSGGTDTQYF. CDR3 in DNA: TGCAGTGCGCCAACCTCCGGGGGCACAGATACGCAGTATTTT. The chain employs TRBV20-1 and TRBJ2-3; possibly TRBD2 for D (5 bases). CDR1 and CDR2 (germline): DFQATT, SNEGSKA (reference sequence). The length of the CDR3 is 14 residues. Trimming removed 6 bases from V and 1 base from J, with 14 bases in between.

V is TRBV7-2 and J is TRBJ1-6; 9 nucleotides match TRBD1. Losses at the gene ends were 5 bases for V and 8 bases for J; bases not matched to a gene: 7. The CDR3 spans 15 residues. Germline values: CDR1 SGHTA, CDR2 FQGNSA. The CDR3 coding sequence is TGTGCCAGCAGCGACCGGGACAGGGTTTATTCACCCCTCCACTTT. This sequence encodes CASSDRDRVYSPLHF.

This CDR3 is CASSIGTSGVRQETQYF. CDR3 nucleotides: TGTGCCAGCAGCATCGGGACTAGCGGAGTACGCCAAGAGACCCAGTACTTC. The V call is TRBV11-1, the J call TRBJ2-5; 11 positions match TRBD2. The germline gives CDR1 SGHAT, CDR2 FQDESV (reference sequence). J gave up 1 base and V 5 bases, and 9 bases lay outside the gene matches. The CDR3 is 17 amino acids.

This chain connects TRBV29-1 to TRBJ2-4, with a weak D call TRBD2 (5 bases). This CDR3 has 12 amino acids. Germline CDR1 and CDR2: SQVTM and ANQGSEA. V lost 4 bases to trimming and J lost 8 bases, with 12 bases between them. CDR3 amino acids: CSVAAFGDIQYF. For the CDR3, the DNA is TGCAGCGTTGCGGCCTTCGGGGACATTCAGTACTTC.

The genes are TRBV5-1 and TRBJ2-2, with TRBD1 matching over 7 bases. Germline CDR1 and CDR2: SGHRS and YFSETQ. CDR3 length equals 14 residues. V dropped 5 bases and J dropped 3; count of bases not matched to a gene: 4. The CDR3 DNA follows: TGCGCCAGCAGACAGGGGCCTTACACCGGGGAGCTGTTTTTT. The encoded protein is CASRQGPYTGELFF.

A remark on this clonotype: This may arise from a read error, as a much more abundant clone is one base away. The genes are TRBV12-3 or TRBV12-4 and TRBJ2-3, with 9 bases identical to TRBD2. The CDR3 runs 16 residues. The DNA of the CDR3 is TGTGCCAGCAGTGAGCTAGCGGGAAGCGGCACAGATACGCGGTATTTT. Protein product: CASSELAGSGTDTRYF.

There are a few counts of this clonotype. The J gene is TRBJ1-5, the V gene TRBV27; weak D call: TRBD1 (6 bases). CDR1 and CDR2 (germline): MNHEY, SMNVEV (reference sequence). The CDR3 sequence is 13 residues long. The V end lost 4 bases, the J end lost 6 bases, and 10 bases lay between the germline ends. DNA for the CDR3: TGTGCCAGCAGTTCCTCACAGGGTCAGCCCCAGCATTTT. It encodes CASSSSQGQPQHF.

The genes are TRBV12-3 or TRBV12-4 and TRBJ2-1; TRBD1 matches 9 bases. The CDR3 sequence is 15 residues long. The V and J ends lost 3 bases and 8 bases, in that order; junction bases with no gene match: 8. The CDR3 reads CASSLGGTGTHEQFF. The CDR3 DNA is TGTGCCAGCAGTTTGGGAGGGACAGGGACCCATGAGCAGTTCTTC.

The chain joins TRBV10-3 to TRBJ2-5; 7 nucleotides agree with TRBD1. Trimming cost V 7 bases and J 3 bases; bases outside gene matches: 5. CDR1 and CDR2 from the germline V gene are ENHRY and SYGVKD. The CDR3 runs to 13 residues. CDR3 protein: CAITGTVEETQYF. The CDR3, as DNA: TGTGCCATCACTGGGACAGTTGAAGAGACCCAGTACTTC.

This clonotype was picked up a small number of times. The rearrangement uses TRBV7-9 and TRBJ2-1, with D possibly TRBD1 on 6 matching bases. Germline CDR1 reads SEHNR; CDR2 reads FQNEAQ (reference sequence). The CDR3 runs 15 residues. Trimming removed 3 bases at V and 1 base at J, with 10 bases between. The CDR3, as DNA: TGTGCCAGCAGCTTCGACACAGGGTCCTACAATGAGCAGTTCTTC. This translates into CASSFDTGSYNEQFF.

This clonotype was counted once. The chain carries TRBV7-9 and TRBJ2-3; TRBD2 matches 10 bases. The CDR3 sequence is 16 residues long. Trimming at V came to 8 bases and at J to 0 bases, leaving 8 bases not matched to a gene. Germline CDR1 reads SEHNR; CDR2 reads FQNEAQ (reference sequence). CDR3 sequence reads: CASGLAATASTDTQYF. The DNA of the CDR3 is TGTGCCAGCGGACTAGCGGCAACGGCTAGCACAGATACGCAGTATTTT.

The rearrangement links TRBV27 to TRBJ1-6; perhaps TRBD1 as D (6 bases). Germline V gives CDR1 MNHEY, CDR2 SMNVEV (reference sequence). V was shortened by 0 bases and J by 7 bases, with 13 bases between the two germline ends. The CDR3 length is 16 residues. CDR3 nucleotides: TGTGCCAGCAGTTTATCCGGTCGGACAGAAAATTCACCCCTCCACTTT. Its protein product is CASSLSGRTENSPLHF.

This clonotype was counted once. V usage is TRBV4-2 and J usage is TRBJ2-1, with TRBD2 matching over 12 bases. Germline V CDR1 and CDR2: LGHNA, YNFKEQ. CDR3 length equals 15 residues. With 4 bases clipped from V and 8 bases from J, the junction kept 6 bases outside the gene matches. The CDR3 is CASSLTSGSEDEQFF. The CDR3 nucleotides are TGTGCCAGCAGCCTGACTAGCGGGAGTGAGGATGAGCAGTTCTTC.